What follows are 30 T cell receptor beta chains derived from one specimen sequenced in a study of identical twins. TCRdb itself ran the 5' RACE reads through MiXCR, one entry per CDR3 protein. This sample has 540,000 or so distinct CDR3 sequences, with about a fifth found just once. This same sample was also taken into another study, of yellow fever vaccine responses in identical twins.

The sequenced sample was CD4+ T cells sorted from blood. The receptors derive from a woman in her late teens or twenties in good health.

CDR3 sequence reads: CSVTGLAGVGEQYF. The CDR3 DNA is TGCAGCGTTACTGGACTAGCGGGAGTAGGCGAGCAGTACTTC. The chain is built from TRBV29-1 and TRBJ2-7; TRBD2 matches at 13 bases. The CDR3 has 14 amino acids. CDR1 and CDR2 (germline): SQVTM, ANQGSEA. V gave up 5 bases and J gave up 6 bases; unmatched junction bases: 7.

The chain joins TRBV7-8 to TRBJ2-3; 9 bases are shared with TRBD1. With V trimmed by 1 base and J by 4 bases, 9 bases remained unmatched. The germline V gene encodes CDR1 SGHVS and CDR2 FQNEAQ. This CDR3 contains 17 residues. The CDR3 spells CASSLEAPGQGADTQYF. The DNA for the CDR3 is TGTGCCAGCAGCTTAGAAGCCCCGGGACAGGGAGCAGATACGCAGTATTTT.

This CDR3 reads CASSYPGRPFIRNQPQHF. The CDR3 region has the DNA TGTGCCAGCAGCTACCCGGGTAGACCCTTTATTCGCAATCAGCCCCAGCATTTT. The chain has TRBV28 and TRBJ1-5; unclear D gene. Per the germline V gene, CDR1 is MDHEN and CDR2 is SYDVKM. The CDR3 runs to 18 residues. Trimming shortened V by 6 bases and J by 2 bases, and 23 bases separated the two germline ends.

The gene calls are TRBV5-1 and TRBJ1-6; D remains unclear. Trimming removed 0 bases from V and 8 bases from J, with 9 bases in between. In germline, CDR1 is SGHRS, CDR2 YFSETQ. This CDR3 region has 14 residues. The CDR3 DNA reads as TGCGCCAGCAGCTTGGCCATACGGGATTCACCCCTCCACTTT. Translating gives CASSLAIRDSPLHF.

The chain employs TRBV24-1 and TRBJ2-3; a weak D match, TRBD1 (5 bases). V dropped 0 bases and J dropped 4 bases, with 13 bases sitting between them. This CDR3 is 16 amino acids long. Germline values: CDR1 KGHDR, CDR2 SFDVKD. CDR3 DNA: TGTGCCACCAGTGATTTGGGCAGGGAACCCCCAGATACGCAGTATTTT. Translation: CATSDLGREPPDTQYF.

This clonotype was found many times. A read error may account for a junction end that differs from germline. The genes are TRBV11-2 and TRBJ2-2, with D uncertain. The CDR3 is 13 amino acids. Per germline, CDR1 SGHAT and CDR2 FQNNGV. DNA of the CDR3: TGCGCCAGCAGCTTGGGTGGCGCCGGGGAGCTGTTTTTT. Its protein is CASSLGGAGELFF.

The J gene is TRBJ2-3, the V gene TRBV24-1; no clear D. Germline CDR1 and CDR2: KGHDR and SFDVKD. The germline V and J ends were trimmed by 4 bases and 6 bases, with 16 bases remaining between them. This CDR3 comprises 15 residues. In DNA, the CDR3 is TGTGCCACCAGTGACAGGACGGGCAACCGGGATACGCAGTATTTT. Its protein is CATSDRTGNRDTQYF.

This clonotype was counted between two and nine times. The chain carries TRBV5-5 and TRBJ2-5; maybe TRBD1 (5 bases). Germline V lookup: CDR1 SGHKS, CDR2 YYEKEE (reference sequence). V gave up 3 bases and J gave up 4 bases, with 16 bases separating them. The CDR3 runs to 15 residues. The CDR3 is CASSYLDNVGETQYF. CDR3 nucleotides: TGTGCCAGCAGCTACCTGGACAATGTGGGAGAGACCCAGTACTTC. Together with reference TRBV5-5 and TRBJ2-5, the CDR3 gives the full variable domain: DAGVTQSPTHLIKTRGQQVTLRCSPISGHKSVSWYQQVLGQGPQFIFQYYEKEERGRGNFPDRFSARQFPNYSSELNVNALLLGDSALYLCASSYLDNVGETQYFGPGTRLLVL.

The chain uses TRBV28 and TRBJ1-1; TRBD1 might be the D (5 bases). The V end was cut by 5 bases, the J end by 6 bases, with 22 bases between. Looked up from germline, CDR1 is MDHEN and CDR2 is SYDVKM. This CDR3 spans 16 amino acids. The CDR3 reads CASSPLGERLSAEAFF. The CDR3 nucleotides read TGTGCCAGCAGTCCCCTAGGGGAGAGGCTTTCCGCTGAAGCTTTCTTT.

As DNA, the CDR3 is TGTGCCAGCAGCCTCCGTGGTGTGGCGGGCGATACGCAGTATTTT. Residues: CASSLRGVAGDTQYF. This rearrangement joins TRBV7-3 to TRBJ2-3, with D possibly being TRBD2 (5 bases). The CDR3 is 15 amino acids. Trimming took off 5 bases at V and 6 bases at J, with 18 bases between the two ends. Germline lookup yields CDR1 SGHTA and CDR2 FQGTGA. The variable domain in full, with the rest retrieved from reference TRBV7-3 and TRBJ2-3, is GAGVSQTPSNKVTEKGKYVELRCDPISGHTALYWYRQSLGQGPEFLIYFQGTGAADDSGLPNDRFFAVRPEGSVSTLKIQRTERGDSAVYLCASSLRGVAGDTQYFGPGTRLTVL.

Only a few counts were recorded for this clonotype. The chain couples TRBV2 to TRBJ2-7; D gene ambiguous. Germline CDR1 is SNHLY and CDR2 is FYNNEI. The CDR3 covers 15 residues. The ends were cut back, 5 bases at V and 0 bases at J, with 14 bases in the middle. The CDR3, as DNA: TGTGCCAGCAGTCTGTCCCCCGGTTTCTCCTACGAGCAGTACTTC. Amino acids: CASSLSPGFSYEQYF.

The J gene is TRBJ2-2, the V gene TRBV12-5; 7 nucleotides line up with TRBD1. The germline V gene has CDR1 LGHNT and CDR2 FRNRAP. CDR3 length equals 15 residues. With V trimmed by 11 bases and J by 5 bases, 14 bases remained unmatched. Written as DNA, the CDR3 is TGTGCTGTAGCTCCGACAGGGCAGATTACCGGGGAGCTGTTTTTT. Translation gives CAVAPTGQITGELFF.

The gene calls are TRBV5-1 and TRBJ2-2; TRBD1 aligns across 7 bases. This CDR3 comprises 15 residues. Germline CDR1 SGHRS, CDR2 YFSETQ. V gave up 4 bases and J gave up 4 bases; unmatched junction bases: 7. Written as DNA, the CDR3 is TGCGCCAGCAGCCTGGATGGACAGGTCACCGGGGAGCTGTTTTTT. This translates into CASSLDGQVTGELFF.

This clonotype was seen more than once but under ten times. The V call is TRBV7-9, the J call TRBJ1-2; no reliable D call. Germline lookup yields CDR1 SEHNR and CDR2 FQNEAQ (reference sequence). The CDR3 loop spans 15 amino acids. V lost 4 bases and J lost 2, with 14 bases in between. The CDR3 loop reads CASSSSYRVNYGYTF. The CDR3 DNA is TGTGCCAGCAGCTCATCCTATCGGGTGAACTATGGCTACACCTTC.

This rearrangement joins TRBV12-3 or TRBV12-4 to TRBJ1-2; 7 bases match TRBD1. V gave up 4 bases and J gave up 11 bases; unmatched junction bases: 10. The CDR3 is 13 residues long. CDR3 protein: CASSSAGGVRYTF. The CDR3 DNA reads TGTGCCAGCAGTTCGGCAGGGGGTGTTCGGTACACCTTC.

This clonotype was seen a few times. The CDR3 DNA follows: TGTGCCACCAGCTTCCGACTTGGGAGTCAAGAGACCCAGTACTTC. Protein product: CATSFRLGSQETQYF. The chain links TRBV15 to TRBJ2-5, with D perhaps matching TRBD2 (5 bases). Trimming removed 5 bases from V and 2 bases from J, with 15 bases in between. The CDR3 has 15 amino acids. Germline CDR1 reads LNHNV; CDR2 reads YYDKDF (reference sequence).

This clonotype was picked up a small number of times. CDR3 sequence reads: CSAIRDRDNEQFF. The CDR3 region has the DNA TGCAGTGCCATAAGGGACAGGGACAATGAGCAGTTCTTC. The V gene is TRBV20-1, the J gene TRBJ2-1, with 9 bases identical to TRBD1. CDR3 length equals 13 residues. CDR1 DFQATT and CDR2 SNEGSKA come from the germline V gene (reference sequence). The V segment lost 6 bases and the J segment 5 bases; nucleotides outside the gene matches: 5.

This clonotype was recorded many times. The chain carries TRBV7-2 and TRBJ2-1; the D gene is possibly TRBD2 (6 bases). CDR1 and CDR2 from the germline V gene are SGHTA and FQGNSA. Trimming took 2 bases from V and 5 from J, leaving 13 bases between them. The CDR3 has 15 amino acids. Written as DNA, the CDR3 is TGTGCCAGCAGCTTATCACGGGACTTAAACAATGAGCAGTTCTTC. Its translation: CASSLSRDLNNEQFF.

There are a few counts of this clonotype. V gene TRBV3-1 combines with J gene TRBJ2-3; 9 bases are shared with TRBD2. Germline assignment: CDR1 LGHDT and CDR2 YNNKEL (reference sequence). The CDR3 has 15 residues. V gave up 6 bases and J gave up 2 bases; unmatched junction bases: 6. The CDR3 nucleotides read TGTGCCAGCAGTCCGAGCGGGGGGTTCACAGATACGCAGTATTTT. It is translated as CASSPSGGFTDTQYF.

CDR3 sequence (DNA): TGTGCCAGCAGGACTATGGCGGGAGTCAGCTCTGGGGCCAACGTCCTGACTTTC. Translating it yields CASRTMAGVSSGANVLTF. The chain links TRBV7-6 to TRBJ2-6, with 7 bases identical to TRBD2. The CDR3 sequence is 18 residues long. J was trimmed by 0 bases and V by 6 bases; bases with no gene match: 11. Looked up from germline, CDR1 is SGHVS and CDR2 is FNYEAQ.

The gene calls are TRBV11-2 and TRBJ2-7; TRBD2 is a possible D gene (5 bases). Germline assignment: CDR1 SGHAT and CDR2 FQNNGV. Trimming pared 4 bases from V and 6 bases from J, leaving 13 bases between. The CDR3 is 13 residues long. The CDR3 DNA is TGTGCCAGCAGCTATGGCGGGCTGGGCGAGCAGTACGTC. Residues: CASSYGGLGEQYV.

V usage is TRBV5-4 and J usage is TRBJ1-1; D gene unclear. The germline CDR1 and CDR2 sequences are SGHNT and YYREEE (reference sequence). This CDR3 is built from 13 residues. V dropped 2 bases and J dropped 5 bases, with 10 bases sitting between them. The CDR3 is CASSFPAETEAFF. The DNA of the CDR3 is TGTGCCAGCAGCTTCCCTGCCGAGACTGAAGCTTTCTTT.

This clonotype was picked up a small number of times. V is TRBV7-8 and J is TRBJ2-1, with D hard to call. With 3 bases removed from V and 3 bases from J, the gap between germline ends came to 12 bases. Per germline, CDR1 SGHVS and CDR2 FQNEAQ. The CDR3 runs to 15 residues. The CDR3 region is CASSFHLDFYNEQFF. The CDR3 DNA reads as TGTGCCAGCAGCTTCCATCTGGATTTCTACAATGAGCAGTTCTTC.

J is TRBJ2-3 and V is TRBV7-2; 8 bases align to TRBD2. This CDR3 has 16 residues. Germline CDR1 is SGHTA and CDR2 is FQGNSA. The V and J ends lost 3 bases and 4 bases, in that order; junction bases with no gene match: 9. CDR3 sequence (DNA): TGTGCCAGCAGCTTCCAGGGGACTAGTGTCTCAGATACGCAGTATTTT. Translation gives CASSFQGTSVSDTQYF.

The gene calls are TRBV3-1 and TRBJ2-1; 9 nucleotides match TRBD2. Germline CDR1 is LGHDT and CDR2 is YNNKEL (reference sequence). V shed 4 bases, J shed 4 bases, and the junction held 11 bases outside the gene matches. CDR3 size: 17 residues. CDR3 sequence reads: CASSPRPPSGRYNEQFF. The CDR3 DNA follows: TGTGCCAGCAGCCCACGCCCCCCCAGCGGGAGGTACAATGAGCAGTTCTTC.

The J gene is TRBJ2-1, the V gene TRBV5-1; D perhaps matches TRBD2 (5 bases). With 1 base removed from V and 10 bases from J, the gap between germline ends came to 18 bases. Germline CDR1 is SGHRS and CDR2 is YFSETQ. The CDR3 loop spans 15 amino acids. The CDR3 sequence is CASSLRAEGSREQFF. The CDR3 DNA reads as TGCGCCAGCAGCTTGCGCGCTGAGGGTTCGAGAGAGCAGTTCTTC.

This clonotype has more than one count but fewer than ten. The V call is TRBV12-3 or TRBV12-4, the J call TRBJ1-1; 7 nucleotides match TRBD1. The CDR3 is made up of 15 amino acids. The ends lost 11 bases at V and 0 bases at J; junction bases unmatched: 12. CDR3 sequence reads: CAGQKEGQMNTEAFF. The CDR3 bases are TGTGCCGGACAAAAGGAGGGACAGATGAACACTGAAGCTTTCTTT.

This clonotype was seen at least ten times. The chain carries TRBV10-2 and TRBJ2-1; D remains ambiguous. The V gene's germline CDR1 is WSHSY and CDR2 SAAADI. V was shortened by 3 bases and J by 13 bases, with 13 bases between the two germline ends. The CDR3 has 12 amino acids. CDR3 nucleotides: TGCGCCAGCAGTGATCAGAATTTCCGACAGTTCTTC. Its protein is CASSDQNFRQFF.

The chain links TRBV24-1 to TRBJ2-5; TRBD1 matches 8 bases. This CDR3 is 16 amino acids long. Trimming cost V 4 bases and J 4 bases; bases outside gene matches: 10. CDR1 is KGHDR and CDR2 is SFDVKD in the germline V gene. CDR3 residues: CATSDHTTGVGETQYF. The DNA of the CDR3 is TGTGCCACCAGTGACCATACGACAGGGGTTGGAGAGACCCAGTACTTC.

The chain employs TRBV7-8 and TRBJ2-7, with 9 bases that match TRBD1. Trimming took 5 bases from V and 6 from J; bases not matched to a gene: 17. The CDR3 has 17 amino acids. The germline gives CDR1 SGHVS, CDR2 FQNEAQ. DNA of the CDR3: TGTGCCAGCAGCGCTCGAATCCCGGGACAGGGTCTCCTCGAGCAGTACTTC. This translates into CASSARIPGQGLLEQYF. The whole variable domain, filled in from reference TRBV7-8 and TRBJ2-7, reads GAGVSQSPRYKVAKRGQDVALRCDPISGHVSLFWYQQALGQGPEFLTYFQNEAQLDKSGLPSDRFFAERPEGSVSTLKIQRTQQEDSAVYLCASSARIPGQGLLEQYFGPGTRLTVT.